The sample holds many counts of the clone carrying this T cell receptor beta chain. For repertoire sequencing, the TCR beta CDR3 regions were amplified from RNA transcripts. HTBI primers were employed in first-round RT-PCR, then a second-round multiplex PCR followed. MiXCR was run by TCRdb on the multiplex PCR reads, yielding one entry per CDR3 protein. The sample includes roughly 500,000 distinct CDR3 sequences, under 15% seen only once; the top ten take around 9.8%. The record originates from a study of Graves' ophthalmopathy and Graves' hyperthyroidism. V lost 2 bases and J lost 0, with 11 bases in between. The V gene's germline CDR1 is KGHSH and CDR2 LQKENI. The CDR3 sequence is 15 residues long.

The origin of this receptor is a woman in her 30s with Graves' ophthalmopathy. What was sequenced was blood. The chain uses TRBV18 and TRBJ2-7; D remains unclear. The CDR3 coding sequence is TGTGCCAGCTCACCAGAGCAGGTTATCTCCTACGAGCAGTACTTC. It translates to CASSPEQVISYEQYF.